The 18 T cell receptor beta chains in this list originate from one sample, sequenced in a study of blood T cell repertoires in COVID-19. Measured with immunoSEQ multiplex PCR; TCRdb has only the in-frame clones, and not every one. The sample has more than 95,000 clones; 87% are singletons. Sequences were obtained from peripheral blood. These receptors were obtained from a man aged 50 or older in a cohort sampled during active COVID-19.

V and J are TRBV9 and TRBJ2-1, with TRBD2 matching over 8 bases. Germline values: CDR1 SGDLS, CDR2 YYNGEE. The CDR3 has 15 amino acids. Trimming removed 4 bases from V and 3 bases from J; junction bases left unmatched: 6. The CDR3 DNA reads TGTGCCAGCAGCCCTGGGACTAGTAGCTACAATGAGCAGTTCTTC. Its translation is CASSPGTSSYNEQFF.

This chain joins TRBV5-4 and TRBJ2-5; 9 nucleotides agree with TRBD2. This CDR3 comprises 14 residues. The germline V gene has CDR1 SGHNT and CDR2 YYREEE (reference sequence). V trimming: 4 bases; J trimming: 1 base; junction bases outside the gene matches: 2. Here the CDR3 DNA reads TGTGCCAGCAGCCCGGGACTAGCCCAAGAGACCCAGTACTTC. It yields the protein CASSPGLAQETQYF.

This clone has only a few counts. The chain joins TRBV18 to TRBJ1-1; D is uncertain. Germline V gives CDR1 KGHSH, CDR2 LQKENI. CDR3 size: 13 residues. With 2 bases removed from V and 5 bases from J, the gap between germline ends came to 9 bases. The CDR3 region is CASSPNTWTEAFF. DNA of the CDR3: TGTGCCAGCTCACCAAACACGTGGACTGAAGCTTTCTTT.

This clone has only one observation. The chain combines TRBV18 with TRBJ2-6, with 7 bases matching TRBD2. The junction had 9 bases not matched to a gene; V was cut back by 2 bases and J by 2 bases. The CDR3 covers 18 residues. Per the germline V gene, CDR1 is KGHSH and CDR2 is LQKENI. The CDR3 coding sequence is TGTGCCAGCTCACCAACGCCGACGCGGGGGACTGGGGCCAACGTCCTGACTTTC. Encoded protein: CASSPTPTRGTGANVLTF.

J is TRBJ1-2 and V is TRBV9; D uncertain. Deletions cut 3 bases from V and 3 bases from J, with 6 bases between. The germline V gene has CDR1 SGDLS and CDR2 YYNGEE. CDR3 length: 12 amino acids. The CDR3 spells CASSAQYYGYTF. CDR3 DNA sequence: TGTGCCAGCAGCGCCCAGTACTATGGCTACACCTTC.

The rearrangement links TRBV28 to TRBJ2-5, with 9 bases aligning to TRBD1. Losses at the gene ends were 4 bases for V and 3 bases for J; bases not matched to a gene: 9. The CDR3 has 16 amino acids. CDR1 MDHEN and CDR2 SYDVKM come from the germline V gene. The CDR3: CASSSLPGQGEETQYF. The CDR3 DNA is TGTGCCAGCAGTTCGCTCCCGGGACAGGGAGAAGAGACCCAGTACTTC.

The CDR3 loop reads CASSLNRGGQETQYF. The CDR3 bases are TGTGCCAGCAGCCTGAATCGAGGCGGGCAAGAGACCCAGTACTTC. V and J are TRBV5-8 and TRBJ2-5; tentative D call: TRBD2 (5 bases). With 4 bases removed from V and 2 bases from J, the gap between germline ends came to 15 bases. The CDR3 is 15 amino acids. The germline V gene has CDR1 SGHTS and CDR2 YDEGEE.

CDR3: CAGAPTSNQPQHF. The DNA for the CDR3 is TGTGCCGGGGCCCCCACTAGCAATCAGCCCCAGCATTTT. The chain uses TRBV19 and TRBJ1-5, with D possibly TRBD1 on 5 matching bases. Germline loops: CDR1 LNHDA, CDR2 SQIVND (reference sequence). This CDR3 has 13 residues. Trimming shortened V by 11 bases and J by 0 bases, and 11 bases separated the two germline ends.

This clone was recorded a few times. The chain joins TRBV5-1 to TRBJ1-2; a possible D gene is TRBD1 (5 bases). Germline assignment: CDR1 SGHRS and CDR2 YFSETQ. The CDR3 consists of 17 residues. V lost 0 bases to trimming and J lost 8 bases, with 23 bases between them. CDR3: CASSLAHRNPIAGGYTF. The CDR3 DNA reads TGCGCCAGCAGCTTGGCACACAGGAACCCCATTGCGGGAGGCTACACCTTC.

The chain joins TRBV11-2 to TRBJ2-7, with 10 bases that match TRBD1. Germline CDR1 is SGHAT and CDR2 is FQNNGV. The CDR3 totals 14 residues. With 5 bases clipped from V and 5 bases from J, the junction kept 6 bases outside the gene matches. CDR3 sequence (DNA): TGTGCCAGCAGCCAGAGGGGGACAGGGGACGAGCAGTACTTC. Translation gives CASSQRGTGDEQYF.

CDR3 sequence reads: CASSSVSGADTQYF. For the CDR3, the DNA is TGTGCCAGCAGTTCGGTTAGCGGGGCAGATACGCAGTATTTT. The chain employs TRBV27 and TRBJ2-3, with 8 bases lining up with TRBD2. There are 14 residues in the CDR3. Germline values: CDR1 MNHEY, CDR2 SMNVEV (reference sequence). The J segment lost 4 bases and the V segment lost 4 bases, leaving 4 bases of the junction unmatched.

The chain carries TRBV5-1 and TRBJ2-4; 8 bases are shared with TRBD1. There are 14 residues in the CDR3. Germline V CDR1 and CDR2: SGHRS, YFSETQ. V shed 2 bases, J shed 8 bases, and the junction held 6 bases outside the gene matches. CDR3 coding DNA: TGCGCCAGCAGCTTCGGACAGGGAAGCGACATTCAGTACTTC. It codes for CASSFGQGSDIQYF.

The chain recombines TRBV5-1 with TRBJ2-2, with TRBD2 as a possible D gene (5 bases). The length of the CDR3 is 14 residues. In germline, CDR1 is SGHRS, CDR2 YFSETQ. The V end lost 0 bases, the J end lost 4 bases, and 7 bases lay between the germline ends. CDR3 residues: CASSLVGATGELFF. CDR3 DNA sequence: TGCGCCAGCAGCTTGGTGGGAGCCACCGGGGAGCTGTTTTTT.

The rearrangement joins TRBV12-5 to TRBJ2-2, with D hard to call. The CDR3 covers 15 residues. The ends were cut back, 1 base at V and 1 base at J, with 7 bases in the middle. Germline V CDR1 and CDR2: LGHNT, FRNRAP. This chain's CDR3 is CASGLERQNTGELFF. The CDR3 nucleotides read TGTGCTAGTGGTTTGGAGAGACAGAACACCGGGGAGCTGTTTTTT.

The chain combines TRBV5-5 with TRBJ1-5; D unclear. Trimming shortened V by 4 bases and J by 5 bases, and 10 bases separated the two germline ends. The CDR3 sequence is 13 residues long. In germline, CDR1 is SGHKS, CDR2 YYEKEE (reference sequence). CDR3: CASSLDTDQPQHF. The CDR3, as DNA: TGTGCCAGCAGCCTCGACACGGATCAGCCCCAGCATTTT. Full variable domain (rest looked up from reference TRBV5-5 and TRBJ1-5): DAGVTQSPTHLIKTRGQQVTLRCSPISGHKSVSWYQQVLGQGPQFIFQYYEKEERGRGNFPDRFSARQFPNYSSELNVNALLLGDSALYLCASSLDTDQPQHFGDGTRLSIL.

The V and J genes are TRBV5-1 and TRBJ2-3; tentatively, D is TRBD2 (5 bases). Germline V CDR1 and CDR2: SGHRS, YFSETQ. There are 15 residues in the CDR3. The ends were cut back, 4 bases at V and 2 bases at J, with 14 bases in the middle. This CDR3 reads CASSPGGRDTDTQYF. DNA of the CDR3: TGCGCCAGCAGCCCTGGAGGAAGAGACACAGATACGCAGTATTTT.

The chain employs TRBV18 and TRBJ2-3; TRBD1 aligns across 10 bases. This CDR3 comprises 16 residues. J was trimmed by 3 bases and V by 5 bases; bases with no gene match: 8. Germline CDR1 is KGHSH and CDR2 is LQKENI. The CDR3 region is CASSSTGGGGTDTQYF. CDR3 in DNA: TGTGCCAGCTCATCGACAGGGGGCGGTGGTACAGATACGCAGTATTTT.

A single count supports this clone. The V call is TRBV6-2 or TRBV6-3, the J call TRBJ1-2, with TRBD1 matching over 11 bases. With V trimmed by 5 bases and J by 4 bases, 6 bases remained unmatched. This CDR3 is built from 15 residues. The V gene's germline CDR1 is MNHEY and CDR2 SVGEGT. CDR3 sequence: CASSPGQGAAYGYTF. In DNA form, the CDR3 reads TGTGCCAGCAGTCCCGGACAGGGGGCCGCCTATGGCTACACCTTC.